The 16 T cell receptor beta chains below all came from one sample that was sequenced in a study of blood T cell repertoires in COVID-19. Libraries were prepared by immunoSEQ multiplex PCR; TCRdb keeps only in-frame clonotypes and omits some of them. This sample has 80,000 to 100,000 clones, with around 83% found just once. The specimen was peripheral blood. The receptors originated from a woman aged 55-75 years in a cohort sampled during active or convalescent COVID-19.

The genes are TRBV27 and TRBJ2-5; 10 bases line up with TRBD1. CDR3 length: 14 residues. V trimming: 2 bases; J trimming: 6 bases; junction bases outside the gene matches: 3. The V gene's germline CDR1 is MNHEY and CDR2 SMNVEV (reference sequence). CDR3 bases: TGTGCCAGCAGTTTAGGACAGGGGGGAAAGACCCAGTACTTC. This gives the protein CASSLGQGGKTQYF.

This chain connects TRBV9 to TRBJ1-3, with TRBD1 identical over 7 bases. The CDR3 runs to 18 residues. J gave up 0 bases and V 0 bases, and 9 bases lay outside the gene matches. CDR1 and CDR2 (germline): SGDLS, YYNGEE. This chain's CDR3 is CASSVAGQITSSGNTIYF. The CDR3 nucleotides read TGTGCCAGCAGCGTAGCGGGACAGATTACAAGCTCTGGAAACACCATATATTTT.

In its sample, this clone was seen once. The chain carries TRBV28 and TRBJ1-5, with 8 bases aligning to TRBD1. The V gene's germline CDR1 is MDHEN and CDR2 SYDVKM. With 1 base clipped from V and 3 bases from J, the junction kept 5 bases outside the gene matches. This CDR3 spans 16 amino acids. DNA for the CDR3: TGTGCCAGCAGTTTATCTTTCAGGGGGCTCAATCAGCCCCAGCATTTT. It translates to CASSLSFRGLNQPQHF.

This chain uses TRBV7-9 with TRBJ2-5; D unresolved. CDR3 length equals 12 residues. Germline loops: CDR1 SEHNR, CDR2 FQNEAQ (reference sequence). Trimming cost V 5 bases and J 5 bases, with 9 bases left between them. CDR3 region: CASSPRRETQYF. The DNA of the CDR3 is TGTGCCAGCAGCCCTAGAAGGGAGACCCAGTACTTC.

The V gene is TRBV15, the J gene TRBJ1-4; tentatively, D is TRBD1 (5 bases). Germline-derived CDR1 and CDR2 are LNHNV and YYDKDF (reference sequence). The CDR3 has 14 residues. Trimming shortened V by 3 bases and J by 4 bases, and 9 bases separated the two germline ends. DNA for the CDR3: TGTGCCACCAGCAGTCAGGGCCGTAATGAAAAACTGTTTTTT. Translating gives CATSSQGRNEKLFF.

The chain links TRBV19 to TRBJ1-2; TRBD1 aligns across 7 bases. CDR3 length: 15 amino acids. Germline V gives CDR1 LNHDA, CDR2 SQIVND (reference sequence). Trimming removed 5 bases from V and 7 bases from J; junction bases left unmatched: 13. The CDR3 loop is CASSASHTGVSGYTF. In DNA, the CDR3 is TGTGCCAGTAGTGCTTCCCATACAGGGGTGAGTGGCTACACCTTC.

This clone was recorded only once. Other DNA sequences within the sample encode an identical CDR3. The CDR3 protein is CASSLQGNYGYTF. CDR3 coding DNA: TGTGCCAGCAGCCTGCAGGGAAACTATGGCTACACCTTC. The chain has TRBV5-4 and TRBJ1-2, with D tentatively TRBD1 (5 bases). CDR1 is SGHNT and CDR2 is YYREEE in the germline V gene (reference sequence). V shed 4 bases and J shed 2 bases, with 9 bases lying between them. This CDR3 is 13 amino acids long.

This clone was seen a handful of times. The chain uses TRBV7-9 and TRBJ1-4; a possible D gene is TRBD1 (6 bases). This CDR3 region has 15 residues. The V end was cut by 8 bases, the J end by 7 bases, with 20 bases between. Germline V gene data show CDR1 as SEHNR and CDR2 as FQNEAQ (reference sequence). This CDR3 is CASARPRGVGEKLFF. The CDR3 region has the DNA TGTGCCAGCGCCCGTCCCAGGGGCGTAGGTGAAAAACTGTTTTTT. Looking up the rest from reference TRBV7-9 and TRBJ1-4 gives the full variable domain: DTGVSQNPRHKITKRGQNVTFRCDPISEHNRLYWYRQTLGQGPEFLTYFQNEAQLEKSRLLSDRFSAERPKGSFSTLEIQRTEQGDSAMYLCASARPRGVGEKLFFGSGTQLSVL.

V usage is TRBV19 and J usage is TRBJ1-1, with TRBD1 matching 9 bases. This CDR3 has 15 residues. V lost 7 bases and J lost 1; bases outside the gene matches: 7. The germline gives CDR1 LNHDA, CDR2 SQIVND (reference sequence). CDR3 coding DNA: TGTGCCAGTATGATTACGGGACAGGGGAACACTGAAGCTTTCTTT. Its protein product is CASMITGQGNTEAFF.

The chain has TRBV24-1 and TRBJ1-1, with D unresolved. The V end lost 7 bases, the J end lost 7 bases, and 12 bases lay between the germline ends. CDR1 is KGHDR, CDR2 SFDVKD, per germline. CDR3 length: 12 amino acids. CDR3 sequence: CATRASHDEAFF. The DNA for the CDR3 is TGTGCCACCAGGGCCTCGCACGATGAAGCTTTCTTT.

The chain has TRBV18 and TRBJ2-1, with 8 bases fitting TRBD2. V shed 0 bases and J 0 bases; nucleotides not matched to a gene: 4. The CDR3 extends over 17 amino acids. CDR1 and CDR2 (germline): KGHSH, LQKENI. CDR3 sequence (DNA): TGTGCCAGCTCACCACCGTCTAGCGGGTTCTCCTACAATGAGCAGTTCTTC. Protein: CASSPPSSGFSYNEQFF.

The chain couples TRBV19 to TRBJ2-1; 9 bases agree with TRBD1. Germline V gives CDR1 LNHDA, CDR2 SQIVND (reference sequence). With 4 bases clipped from V and 7 bases from J, the junction kept 8 bases outside the gene matches. The CDR3 is made up of 15 amino acids. The CDR3 DNA sequence: TGTGCCAGTAGTACCCACAGGGGGCGAGTGAATGAGCAGTTCTTC. Protein: CASSTHRGRVNEQFF.

The chain uses TRBV4-2 and TRBJ2-2; TRBD2 might be the D (5 bases). The CDR3 spans 16 residues. Germline CDR1 LGHNA, CDR2 YNFKEQ. The V end lost 4 bases, the J end lost 1 base, and 13 bases lay between the germline ends. CDR3 sequence: CASSPQDRGNTGELFF. In DNA form, the CDR3 reads TGTGCCAGCAGCCCCCAGGACCGGGGGAACACCGGGGAGCTGTTTTTT.

V is TRBV9 and J is TRBJ1-2, with D possibly being TRBD1 (6 bases). V lost 4 bases, J lost 6 bases, and 22 bases lay in between. Germline CDR1 reads SGDLS; CDR2 reads YYNGEE. The CDR3 extends over 16 amino acids. The CDR3 loop is CASSHLQGRGVDGYTF. CDR3 sequence (DNA): TGTGCCAGCAGCCATTTACAGGGCCGGGGGGTGGATGGCTACACCTTC.

V gene TRBV5-6 combines with J gene TRBJ2-7; D possibly corresponds to TRBD1 (6 bases). The germline V and J ends were trimmed by 5 bases and 6 bases, with 18 bases remaining between them. Germline loops: CDR1 SGHDT, CDR2 YYEEEE. This CDR3 is built from 14 residues. This CDR3 is CASSPGGAGLEQYF. In DNA, the CDR3 is TGTGCCAGCAGTCCTGGGGGCGCGGGTCTCGAGCAGTACTTC.

The rearrangement joins TRBV6-5 to TRBJ2-7; a weak D match, TRBD2 (7 bases). Germline CDR1 is MNHEY and CDR2 is SVGAGI. V was shortened by 6 bases and J by 6 bases, with 12 bases between the two germline ends. The CDR3 sequence is 12 residues long. CDR3 in amino acids: CASRLGGGEQYF. The DNA of the CDR3 is TGTGCCAGCAGGCTAGGGGGGGGCGAGCAGTACTTC.